This is a list of T cell receptor beta chains from one sample in a study of cytomegalovirus exposure and HLA in healthy donors. The method was immunoSEQ multiplex PCR; TCRdb's version includes in-frame clones alone and lacks a portion of them. This sample has about 130,000 clones, with around 8.5% found just once. Sample: PBMCs. These receptors came from a man in his forties or fifties in good health and CMV-seronegative. The CDR3 runs from the conserved cysteine through the conserved F or W. A D gene is named only where the DNA matches it firmly. Only some rows state a clone size, as once, few, many or a class for expanded clones.

CDR3 length,D gene,V gene,J gene,clone size,CDR3 protein,CDR3 DNA
17,TRBD1,TRBV4-2,TRBJ2-2,few,CASSHAPSGTGDGELFF,TGTGCCAGCAGCCACGCACCCTCCGGGACAGGGGACGGGGAGCTGTTTTTT
14,TRBD1,TRBV5-6,TRBJ2-7,-,CASSPLTGSYEQYF,TGTGCCAGCAGCCCCCTGACAGGGAGCTACGAGCAGTACTTC
13,-,TRBV18,TRBJ2-7,-,CASSPGAPYEQYF,TGTGCCAGCTCACCAGGGGCCCCCTACGAGCAGTACTTC
15,-,TRBV7-3,TRBJ2-1,few,CASSFTLSSYNEQFF,TGTGCCAGCAGCTTTACCTTGAGCTCCTACAATGAGCAGTTCTTC
11,-,TRBV7-9,TRBJ2-7,few,CASGFDREEYF,TGTGCCAGCGGGTTCGACAGGGAGGAGTACTTC
13,TRBD1,TRBV4-3,TRBJ1-2,few,CASSQGQGAGYTF,TGCGCCAGCAGCCAAGGACAGGGCGCTGGCTACACTTTC
14,-,TRBV7-2,TRBJ2-3,-,CASSLGGTRDTQYF,TGTGCCAGCAGCTTAGGGGGGACTCGCGATACGCAGTATTTT
17,-,TRBV5-4,TRBJ2-2,few,CASSFGGGEGGTGELFF,TGTGCCAGCAGCTTTGGTGGCGGGGAAGGAGGCACCGGGGAGCTGTTTTTT
15,TRBD1,TRBV7-6,TRBJ2-7,few,CASSLAGTGVHEQYF,TGTGCCAGCAGCTTAGCCGGGACAGGGGTGCACGAGCAGTACTTC
14,-,TRBV7-2,TRBJ2-3,few,CASSSFLGPDTQYF,TGTGCCAGCAGCTCATTCCTAGGTCCAGATACGCAGTATTTT
16,TRBD2,TRBV10-3,TRBJ2-1,-,CAIRSRTSFFYNEQFF,TGTGCCATCAGATCACGGACTAGCTTCTTCTACAATGAGCAGTTCTTC
16,TRBD2,TRBV5-1,TRBJ2-1,-,CASSSRTSGAYNEQFF,TGCGCCAGCAGCTCAAGGACTAGCGGGGCTTACAATGAGCAGTTCTTC
15,TRBD1,TRBV27,TRBJ1-2,-,CASSSLGTGEYGYTF,TGTGCCAGCAGTTCATTAGGGACAGGGGAATATGGCTACACCTTC
14,-,TRBV7-3,TRBJ2-3,-,CASSNTGLGDTQYF,TGTGCCAGCAGCAATACCGGTCTCGGAGATACGCAGTATTTT
14,TRBD1,TRBV30,TRBJ2-2,-,CAWNKDRAGGELFF,TGTGCCTGGAACAAGGACAGGGCCGGCGGGGAGCTGTTTTTT
14,-,TRBV27,TRBJ2-7,-,CASSLSHSSYEQYF,TGTGCCAGCAGTTTATCCCACAGCTCCTACGAGCAGTACTTC
12,-,TRBV4-1,TRBJ2-7,-,CASSQASGEQYF,TGCGCCAGCAGCCAAGCTTCGGGCGAGCAGTACTTC
13,-,TRBV12-5,TRBJ1-1,few,CASAQGPYTEAFF,TGTGCTAGTGCACAGGGTCCCTACACTGAAGCTTTCTTT
13,-,TRBV4-1,TRBJ1-1,-,CASSQTKNTEAFF,TGCGCCAGCAGCCAAACAAAGAACACTGAAGCTTTCTTT
16,-,TRBV5-4,TRBJ1-3,few,CASSGGGTSSGNTIYF,TGTGCCAGCAGCGGCGGGGGGACGAGCTCTGGAAACACCATATATTTT
14,-,TRBV7-7,TRBJ2-2,-,CASSTGGGTGELFF,TGTGCCAGCAGCACAGGGGGGGGTACCGGGGAGCTGTTTTTT
15,TRBD1,TRBV5-1,TRBJ2-3,few,CASTGSGQGINTQYF,TGCGCCAGCACCGGCTCCGGACAGGGGATAAATACGCAGTATTTT
17,-,TRBV7-2,TRBJ2-7,-,CASSLFGRERSSYEQYF,TGTGCCAGCAGCTTATTTGGCCGGGAGAGGAGCTCCTACGAGCAGTACTTC
15,-,TRBV5-4,TRBJ2-6,-,CASSPFISGANVLTF,TGTGCCAGCAGCCCTTTTATCTCTGGGGCCAACGTCCTGACTTTC
14,-,TRBV6-6,TRBJ1-4,-,CASSYSDSNEKLFF,TGTGCCAGCAGTTACTCTGATAGTAATGAAAAACTGTTTTTT
15,TRBD1,TRBV6-1,TRBJ2-3,-,CASKPGTGASDTQYF,TGTGCCAGTAAACCCGGGACAGGGGCGTCAGATACGCAGTATTTT
14,TRBD1,TRBV13,TRBJ2-5,-,CASSRKGQGENQYF,TGTGCCAGCAGCCGGAAAGGACAGGGGGAGAACCAGTACTTC
17,TRBD1,TRBV2,TRBJ1-1,-,CAGQGPRDRVGKAEAFF,TGTGCCGGTCAAGGACCCCGGGACAGGGTAGGTAAGGCTGAAGCTTTCTTT
14,TRBD1,TRBV12-5,TRBJ1-1,few,CASAPSGGRTEAFF,TGTGCTAGTGCCCCCTCAGGGGGAAGGACTGAAGCTTTCTTT
14,TRBD1,TRBV7-9,TRBJ1-4,few,CASSSQGAREKLFF,TGTGCCAGCAGCAGCCAGGGGGCGAGGGAAAAACTGTTTTTT
14,-,TRBV30,TRBJ1-2,-,CAWSSGRSNYGYTF,TGTGCCTGGAGTAGCGGGCGCAGTAACTATGGCTACACCTTC
15,TRBD2,TRBV15,TRBJ2-3,medium-sized,CATSRDRGGTDTQYF,TGTGCCACCAGCAGAGATCGGGGGGGCACAGATACGCAGTATTTT
11,TRBD1,TRBV28,TRBJ2-1,-,CASGTGIEQFF,TGTGCCAGCGGGACAGGGATTGAGCAGTTCTTC
14,TRBD1,TRBV19,TRBJ2-1,-,CASRRSGTGNEQFF,TGTGCCAGTAGAAGGAGCGGGACAGGGAACGAGCAGTTCTTC
12,-,TRBV5-1,TRBJ2-3,-,CASSAGTDTQYF,TGCGCCAGCAGCGCCGGGACAGATACGCAGTATTTT
11,-,TRBV29-1,TRBJ1-1,few,CSVDHGGRAFF,TGCAGCGTGGACCATGGCGGGCGGGCTTTCTTT
15,-,TRBV2,TRBJ2-2,-,CASSVWQVDTGELFF,TGTGCCAGCAGTGTATGGCAGGTTGACACCGGGGAGCTGTTTTTT
13,-,TRBV11-2,TRBJ1-1,few,CASSLRGWTEAFF,TGTGCCAGCAGCTTACGGGGGTGGACTGAAGCTTTCTTT
15,-,TRBV4-3,TRBJ2-7,few,CASSQESGGSYEQYF,TGCGCCAGCAGCCAAGAAAGTGGGGGGAGCTACGAGCAGTACTTC
15,-,TRBV19,TRBJ1-5,-,CASSIGRYSNQPQHF,TGTGCCAGTAGTATAGGCAGGTATAGCAATCAGCCCCAGCATTTT
16,-,TRBV28,TRBJ1-6,-,CASSFLPNSYNSPLHF,TGTGCCAGCAGTTTTTTGCCTAACTCCTATAATTCACCCCTCCACTTT
16,-,TRBV28,TRBJ2-1,-,CASSSPFGGGNNEQFF,TGTGCCAGCAGTTCCCCTTTTGGCGGGGGCAACAATGAGCAGTTCTTC
17,TRBD1,TRBV5-4,TRBJ2-6,few,CASSLLGQAPGANVLTF,TGTGCCAGCAGCCTTTTGGGACAGGCCCCTGGGGCCAACGTCCTGACTTTC
15,TRBD1,TRBV5-1,TRBJ1-6,-,CASTRSGGRDSPLHF,TGCGCCAGCACCCGATCAGGGGGCCGAGACTCACCCCTCCACTTT
15,TRBD1,TRBV29-1,TRBJ2-7,few,CSVEDPGQGSYEQYF,TGCAGCGTTGAAGACCCGGGACAGGGCTCCTACGAGCAGTACTTC
15,-,TRBV9,TRBJ2-2,few,CASSLGAGNTGELFF,TGTGCCAGCAGCCTTGGGGCGGGAAACACCGGGGAGCTGTTTTTT
13,TRBD1,TRBV19,TRBJ1-2,few,CATRGTGSYGYTF,TGTGCCACCCGAGGGACAGGTAGCTATGGCTACACCTTC
16,TRBD2,TRBV6-4,TRBJ2-1,-,CASSDDVSGGANEQFF,TGTGCCAGCAGTGACGATGTAAGCGGGGGGGCGAATGAGCAGTTCTTC
13,TRBD1,TRBV7-9,TRBJ1-2,few,CASSLGDSYGYTF,TGTGCCAGCAGCTTAGGGGACAGTTATGGCTACACCTTC